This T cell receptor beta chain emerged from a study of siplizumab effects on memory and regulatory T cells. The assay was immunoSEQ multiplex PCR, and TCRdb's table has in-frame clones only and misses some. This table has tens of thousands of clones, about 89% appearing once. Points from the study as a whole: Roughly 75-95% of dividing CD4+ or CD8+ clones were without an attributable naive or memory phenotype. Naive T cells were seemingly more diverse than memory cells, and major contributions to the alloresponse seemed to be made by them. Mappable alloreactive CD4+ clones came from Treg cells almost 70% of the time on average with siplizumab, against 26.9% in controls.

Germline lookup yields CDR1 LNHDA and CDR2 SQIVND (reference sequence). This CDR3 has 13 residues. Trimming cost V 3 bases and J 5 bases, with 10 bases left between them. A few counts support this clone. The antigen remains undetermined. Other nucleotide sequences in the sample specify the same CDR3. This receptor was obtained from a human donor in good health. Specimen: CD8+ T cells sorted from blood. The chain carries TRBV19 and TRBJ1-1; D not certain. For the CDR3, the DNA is TGTGCCAGTAGTATTTCCGTTAATACTGAAGCTTTCTTT. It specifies CASSISVNTEAFF.